This TCR beta chain was sequenced for a study of blood T cell repertoires in COVID-19. Overall study: There were acute and convalescent COVID-19 samples, and they came from the United States, Italy and Spain. From T cells, B-cell-depleted T cells, or PBMCs came the material, which was cDNA or gDNA.

This CDR3 spans 13 amino acids. V lost 3 bases to trimming and J lost 4 bases, with 9 bases between them. CDR1 MNHNY and CDR2 SVGAGI come from the germline V gene (reference sequence). Per the original methods: Scientists estimated how many nucleated cells there were by amplifying reference gene primers. Repertoires were generated with immunoSEQ multiplex PCR, while TCRdb's copy carries only in-frame clones and drops some. D and trimming were read from the DNA, whereas the V and J calls and clone size are those reported in that table. The data show approximately 60,000 clones, 65% to 85% seen once. This clone was observed a handful of times.

Specimen: peripheral blood. The J gene is TRBJ1-2, the V gene TRBV6-6; the D gene is possibly TRBD1 (6 bases). The receptor comes from a woman older than 75 with active or convalescent COVID-19. CDR3 sequence (DNA): TGTGCCAGCAGTTATGGGGGCGGCTATGGCTACACCTTC. It yields the protein CASSYGGGYGYTF.